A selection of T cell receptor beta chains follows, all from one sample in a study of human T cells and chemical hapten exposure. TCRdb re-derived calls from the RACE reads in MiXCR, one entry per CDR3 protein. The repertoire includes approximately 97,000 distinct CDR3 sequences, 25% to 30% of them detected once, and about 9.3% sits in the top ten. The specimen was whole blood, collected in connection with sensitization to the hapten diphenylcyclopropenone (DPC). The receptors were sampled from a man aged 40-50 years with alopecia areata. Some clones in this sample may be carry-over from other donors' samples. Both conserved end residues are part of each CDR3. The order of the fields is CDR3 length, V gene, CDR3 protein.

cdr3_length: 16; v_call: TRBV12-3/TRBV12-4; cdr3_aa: CASSPSTGGLNNEQFF
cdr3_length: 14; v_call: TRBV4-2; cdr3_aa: CASSRTLVAYEQYF
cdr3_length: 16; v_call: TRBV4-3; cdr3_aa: CASSQESRGRSYEQYF
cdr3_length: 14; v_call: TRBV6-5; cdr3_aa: CASSYSWGTDTQYF
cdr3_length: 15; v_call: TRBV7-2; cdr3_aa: CASSFLLPSYNEQFF
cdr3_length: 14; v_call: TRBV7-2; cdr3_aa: CASSHPGLAYEQYF
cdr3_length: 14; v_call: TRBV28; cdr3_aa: CASSSALSSYEQYF
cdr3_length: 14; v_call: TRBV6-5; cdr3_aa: CASSSLGQTYGYTF
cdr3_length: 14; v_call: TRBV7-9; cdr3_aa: CASSLAGVADTQYF
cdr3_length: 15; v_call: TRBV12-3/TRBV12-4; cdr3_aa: CASSFRDSGANVLTF
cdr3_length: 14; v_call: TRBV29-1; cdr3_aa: CSVAKTDLNTEAFF
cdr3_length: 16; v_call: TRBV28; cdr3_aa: CASSLYRTSGRFEQYF
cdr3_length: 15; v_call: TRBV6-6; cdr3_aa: CASSPQGAFGNTIYF
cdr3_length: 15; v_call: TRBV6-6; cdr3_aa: CASSYSPSGTDTQYF
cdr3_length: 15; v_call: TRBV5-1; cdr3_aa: CASSSGSYGANVLTF
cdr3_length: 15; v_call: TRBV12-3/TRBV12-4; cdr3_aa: CASSLAGTGGVWQFF
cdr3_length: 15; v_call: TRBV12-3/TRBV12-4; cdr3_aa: CASSGLAGGTGELFF
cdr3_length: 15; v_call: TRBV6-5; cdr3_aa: CASSSRTGVEETQYF
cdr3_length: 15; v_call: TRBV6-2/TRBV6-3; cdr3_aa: CASSYHQEGSNTQYF
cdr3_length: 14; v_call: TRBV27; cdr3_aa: CASSLGPHSYEQYF
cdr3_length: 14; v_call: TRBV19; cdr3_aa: CASSRVGYTDTQYF
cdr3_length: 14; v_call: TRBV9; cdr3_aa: CASTRTSQWDTQYF
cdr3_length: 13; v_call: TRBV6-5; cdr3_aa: CASSYPGTREQFF
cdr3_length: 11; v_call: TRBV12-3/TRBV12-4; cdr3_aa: CASSFGETQYF
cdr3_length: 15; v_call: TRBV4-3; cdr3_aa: CASSQDGGGYTEAFF
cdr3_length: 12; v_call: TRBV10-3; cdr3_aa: CAISPGSYEQYF
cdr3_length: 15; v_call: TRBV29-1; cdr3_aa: CSVESGGVLGNEQFF
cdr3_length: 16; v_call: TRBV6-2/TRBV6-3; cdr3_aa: CASSYSRARGSYEQYF
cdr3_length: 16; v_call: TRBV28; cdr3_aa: CASSLGGTGDTDTQYF
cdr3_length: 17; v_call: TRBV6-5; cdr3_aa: CASSSWGAAGADTEAFF
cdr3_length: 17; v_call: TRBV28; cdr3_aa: CASSSDVGLAGSDTQYF
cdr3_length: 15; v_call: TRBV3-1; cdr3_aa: CASSQGSDLNQPQHF
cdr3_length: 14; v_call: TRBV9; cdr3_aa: CASSVEGQGYEQYF
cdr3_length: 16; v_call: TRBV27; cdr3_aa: CASSFSPGQGVQEQYF
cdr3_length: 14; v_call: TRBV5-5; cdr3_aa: CASSLTGSSLAQHF
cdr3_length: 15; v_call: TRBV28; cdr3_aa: CASSFIGQGVQPQHF
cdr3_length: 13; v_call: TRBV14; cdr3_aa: CASSQRSGTLMHF
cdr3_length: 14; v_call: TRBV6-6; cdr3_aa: CASKSGVGGDGYTF
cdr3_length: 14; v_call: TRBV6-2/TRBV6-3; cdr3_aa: CASNRGGTLYEQYF
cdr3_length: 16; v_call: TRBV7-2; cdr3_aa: CASSPIRDRGGDEQFF
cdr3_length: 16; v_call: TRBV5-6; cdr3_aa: CASSLIYGGSTDTQYF